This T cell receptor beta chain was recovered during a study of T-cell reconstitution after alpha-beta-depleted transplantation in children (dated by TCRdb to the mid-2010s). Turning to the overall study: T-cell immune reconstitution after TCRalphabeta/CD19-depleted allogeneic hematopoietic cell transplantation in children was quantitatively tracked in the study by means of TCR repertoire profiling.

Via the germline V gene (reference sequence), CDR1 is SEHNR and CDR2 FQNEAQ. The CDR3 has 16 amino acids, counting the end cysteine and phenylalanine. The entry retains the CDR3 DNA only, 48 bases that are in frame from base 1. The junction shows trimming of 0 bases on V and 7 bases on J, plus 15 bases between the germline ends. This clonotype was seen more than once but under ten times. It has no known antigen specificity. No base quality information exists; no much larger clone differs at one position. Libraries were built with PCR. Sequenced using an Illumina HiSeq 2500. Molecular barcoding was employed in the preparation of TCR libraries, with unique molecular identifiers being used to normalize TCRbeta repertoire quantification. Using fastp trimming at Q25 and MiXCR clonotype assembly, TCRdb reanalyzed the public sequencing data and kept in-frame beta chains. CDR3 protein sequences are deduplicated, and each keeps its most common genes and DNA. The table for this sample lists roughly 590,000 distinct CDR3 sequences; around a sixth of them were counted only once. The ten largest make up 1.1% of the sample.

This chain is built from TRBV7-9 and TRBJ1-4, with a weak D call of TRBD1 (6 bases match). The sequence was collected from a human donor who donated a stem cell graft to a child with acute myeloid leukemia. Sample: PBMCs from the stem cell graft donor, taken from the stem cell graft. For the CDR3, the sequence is CASSLAAGEDGEKLFF. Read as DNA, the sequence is TGTGCCAGCAGCTTAGCCGCAGGGGAGGACGGTGAAAAACTGTTTTTT.